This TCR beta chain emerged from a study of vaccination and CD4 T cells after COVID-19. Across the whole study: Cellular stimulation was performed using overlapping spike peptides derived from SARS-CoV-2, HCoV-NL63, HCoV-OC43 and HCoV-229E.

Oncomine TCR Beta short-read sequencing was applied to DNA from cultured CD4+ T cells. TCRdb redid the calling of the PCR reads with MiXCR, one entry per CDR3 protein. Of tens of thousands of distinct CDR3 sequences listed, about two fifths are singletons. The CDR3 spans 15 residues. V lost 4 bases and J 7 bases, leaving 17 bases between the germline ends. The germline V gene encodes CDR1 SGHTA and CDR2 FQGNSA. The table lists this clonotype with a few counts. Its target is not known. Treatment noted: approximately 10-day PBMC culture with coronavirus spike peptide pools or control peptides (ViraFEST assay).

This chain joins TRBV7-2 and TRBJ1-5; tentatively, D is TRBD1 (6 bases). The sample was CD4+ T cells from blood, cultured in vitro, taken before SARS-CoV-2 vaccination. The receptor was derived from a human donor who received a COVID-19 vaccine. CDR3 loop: CASSSRTAEGQPQHF. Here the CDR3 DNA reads TGTGCCAGCAGCTCCAGGACAGCTGAGGGACAGCCCCAGCATTTT.